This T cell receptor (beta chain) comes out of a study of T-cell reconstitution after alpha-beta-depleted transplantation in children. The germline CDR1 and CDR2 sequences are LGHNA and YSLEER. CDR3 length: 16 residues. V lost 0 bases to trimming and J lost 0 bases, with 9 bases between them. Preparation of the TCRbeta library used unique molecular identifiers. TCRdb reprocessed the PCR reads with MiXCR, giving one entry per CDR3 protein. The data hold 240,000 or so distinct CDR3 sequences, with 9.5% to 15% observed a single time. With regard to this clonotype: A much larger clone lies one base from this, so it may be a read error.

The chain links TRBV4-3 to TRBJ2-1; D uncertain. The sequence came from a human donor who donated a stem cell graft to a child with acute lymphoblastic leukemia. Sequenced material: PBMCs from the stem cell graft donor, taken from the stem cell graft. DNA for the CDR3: TGCGCCAGCAGCCAAGAGGGGTCCGGCTCCTACAATGAGCAGTTCTTC. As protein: CASSQEGSGSYNEQFF.